Listed below are T cell receptor beta chains from one sample, sequenced in a study of shared clonotypes between healthy human individuals. TCRdb keeps only in-frame clones here, not all; method: immunoSEQ multiplex PCR. The table records approximately 250,000 clones, over 50% of them present only once. The sample was memory CD4+ T cells sorted from blood. These receptor sequences come from a man in his thirties or forties in good health. CDR3s include the opening cysteine and the closing phenylalanine or tryptophan. The D gene is left open where the match is weak. For some rows the clone size is stated as once, few or many, or as a class when expanded; others skip it.

>TRBJ2-5|TRBV13|NA|NA
TGTGCCAGCAGCTTAGGGGGGGAGTCGGGCGACCGGACCCAGTACTTC
CASSLGGESGDRTQYF
>TRBJ1-2|TRBV27|NA|NA
TGTGCCAGCAGTCCCCGACAATCCTACAACTATGGCTACACCTTC
CASSPRQSYNYGYTF
>TRBJ1-4|TRBV7-9|NA|NA
TGTGCCAGCGGCAGGGGATCGAGTTCAACTAATGAAAAACTGTTTTTT
CASGRGSSSTNEKLFF
>TRBJ2-3|TRBV10-1|TRBD2|few
TGCGCCAGCAGTGAGGGACTAGCGGGCCGCGCGGATACGCAGTATTTT
CASSEGLAGRADTQYF
>TRBJ2-7|TRBV2|NA|NA
TGTGCCAGCACACAGGGCCGCGAGCAGTACTTC
CASTQGREQYF
>TRBJ1-1|TRBV5-1|TRBD1|few
TGCGCCAGCAGCCGGGAGACAGGGGGCGAAACTGAAGCTTTCTTT
CASSRETGGETEAFF
>TRBJ2-7|TRBV7-2|TRBD1|NA
TGTGCCAGCAGCAATGACAGGGTTCGCGAGCAGTACTTC
CASSNDRVREQYF
>TRBJ2-1|TRBV7-7|NA|NA
TGTGCTAGCAGTCCCGGCTCGACCTCCTACAATGAGCAGTTCTTC
CASSPGSTSYNEQFF
>TRBJ2-5|TRBV30|NA|few
TGTGCCTGGAGTGTACTTATAGGCTACCAAGAGACCCAGTACTTC
CAWSVLIGYQETQYF
>TRBJ2-7|TRBV11-3|TRBD2|NA
TGTGCCAGCAGCTCGTCTAGCGGGAGCCACGAGCAGTACTTC
CASSSSSGSHEQYF
>TRBJ2-7|TRBV11-2|TRBD2|NA
TGTGCCAGCAGCAGAGCCGGGACTAGCGTCCACGAGCAGTACTTC
CASSRAGTSVHEQYF
>TRBJ1-3|TRBV4-3|NA|NA
TGCGCCAGCAGCCAAGGACGTCTTCTGTCTGGAAACACCATATATTTT
CASSQGRLLSGNTIYF
>TRBJ2-5|TRBV2|NA|NA
TGTGCCAGCAGCCCGGGGCAGTTAAAACAGTACTTC
CASSPGQLKQYF
>TRBJ2-3|TRBV4-3|TRBD2|NA
TGCGCCAGCAGCCAAGGGACTAGCCGCGATACGCAGTATTTT
CASSQGTSRDTQYF
>TRBJ2-3|TRBV14|NA|NA
TGTGCCAGCAGCCAAGATTTACCGGGTATCACAGATACGCAGTATTTT
CASSQDLPGITDTQYF
>TRBJ1-5|TRBV19|TRBD1|NA
TGTGCCAGTAGTATAGAGAACCGGGACAGAGGGTTGAATCAGCCCCAGCATTTT
CASSIENRDRGLNQPQHF
>TRBJ2-5|TRBV2|TRBD1|few
TGTGCCAGCAGTCGGGACAGGGGAGAGACCCAGTACTTC
CASSRDRGETQYF
>TRBJ1-4|TRBV27|NA|NA
TGTGCCAGCAGCCGCACAGTAGCGGGTGGTGAAAAACTGTTTTTT
CASSRTVAGGEKLFF
>TRBJ1-2|TRBV23-1|NA|NA
TGCGCCAGCAGTCAACCTATTATACGGGGCTACACCTTC
CASSQPIIRGYTF
>TRBJ2-7|TRBV5-1|TRBD1|NA
TGCGCCAGCAACCCCAGGGGGCAGGGTTACGAGCAGTACTTC
CASNPRGQGYEQYF
>TRBJ2-3|TRBV4-2|TRBD2|NA
TGTGCCAGCAGCCAGATAAGAGGGACTAGCGAGTTTCCCCCAGATACGCAGTATTTT
CASSQIRGTSEFPPDTQYF
>TRBJ2-7|TRBV2|TRBD2|few
TGTGCCAGCAGTACTAGCGCCCCTTCCTACGAGCAGTACTTC
CASSTSAPSYEQYF
>TRBJ2-7|TRBV5-4|NA|NA
TGTGCCAGCAGCTTATTCTCTGGCACGTACGAGCAGTACTTC
CASSLFSGTYEQYF
>TRBJ2-3|TRBV5-1|NA|NA
TGCGCCAGCAGCCCCCGAGGGGCTACAGATACGCAGTATTTT
CASSPRGATDTQYF
>TRBJ2-7|TRBV4-3|NA|once
TGCGCCAGCAGCCAAGATCTCCAGCGGAGCTCCTACGAGCAGTACTTC
CASSQDLQRSSYEQYF
>TRBJ2-2|TRBV10-1|TRBD1|NA
TGCGCCAGTTCTACAGGGGACGTAGGGGAGCTGTTTTTT
CASSTGDVGELFF
>TRBJ1-1|TRBV5-4|NA|NA
TGTGCCAGCAGCTCTGGGGGGCCCCTGGGCACTGAAGCTTTCTTT
CASSSGGPLGTEAFF
>TRBJ2-3|TRBV28|TRBD2|NA
TGTGCCAGCAGTCGGAGCGGGAACGGAGCAGATACGCAGTATTTT
CASSRSGNGADTQYF
>TRBJ2-1|TRBV10-2|TRBD2|NA
TGCGCCAGCAGTGCGGGGACTAGCAGAAACAATGAGCAGTTCTTC
CASSAGTSRNNEQFF
>TRBJ2-5|TRBV9|NA|NA
TGTGCCAGCAGCCCGAGAGGAGGGATGGAGACCCAGTACTTC
CASSPRGGMETQYF
>TRBJ2-7|TRBV9|NA|NA
TGTGCCAGCAGCGTGTCAGCATCCTACGAGCAGTACTTC
CASSVSASYEQYF
>TRBJ1-3|TRBV7-8|NA|NA
TGTGCCAGCAGCCCGGACAGCTCTGGAAACACCATATATTTT
CASSPDSSGNTIYF
>TRBJ1-4|TRBV11-3|NA|NA
TGTGCCAGCAGCTTCCTGGCCAGGGACAATGAAAAACTGTTTTTT
CASSFLARDNEKLFF
>TRBJ2-1|TRBV7-9|NA|many
TGTGCCAGCAGCTTAGGCCGGTACAATGAGCAGTTCTTC
CASSLGRYNEQFF
>TRBJ1-5|TRBV6-1|NA|NA
TGTGCCAGCAGTGGCGGAGGGACGGTAAATCAGCCCCAGCATTTT
CASSGGGTVNQPQHF
>TRBJ2-7|TRBV2|NA|NA
TGTGCCAGCAGTGTAGCGCGCGAGCAGTACTTC
CASSVAREQYF
>TRBJ1-4|TRBV7-9|NA|NA
TGTGCCAGCAGCTCGGGGGACCAAGGGGTTTTTGGTGAAAAACTGTTTTTT
CASSSGDQGVFGEKLFF
>TRBJ2-4|TRBV29-1|TRBD1|NA
TGCAGCGCTCGGACAGGGAAAAACATTCAGTACTTC
CSARTGKNIQYF
>TRBJ2-1|TRBV29-1|TRBD2|once
TGCAGCGCCCACTGGGGGACTAACTACAATGAGCAGTTCTTC
CSAHWGTNYNEQFF
>TRBJ1-2|TRBV7-2|TRBD1|NA
TGTGCCAGCAGCACCGGGACAGGGGGTCCCTATGGCTACACCTTC
CASSTGTGGPYGYTF
>TRBJ2-7|TRBV5-6|NA|NA
TGTGCCAGCAGCTTCCGACGGGGCGTCTCCTACGAGCAGTACTTC
CASSFRRGVSYEQYF
>TRBJ2-1|TRBV27|NA|NA
TGTGCCAGCAGTCATAGACGGACTCCGAAAGGCGATGAGCAGTTCTTC
CASSHRRTPKGDEQFF
>TRBJ2-5|TRBV2|NA|NA
TGTGCCAGCAGAATCCGGCAACAGGGAGGAGAGACCCAGTACTTC
CASRIRQQGGETQYF
>TRBJ2-3|TRBV4-2|TRBD2|NA
TGTGCCAGCAGCTTACTAGCGGGAGGGGGAGCAGATACGCAGTATTTT
CASSLLAGGGADTQYF
>TRBJ1-5|TRBV7-8|NA|few
TGTGCCAGCAGCCCCGACAGTTTTGGTCAGCCCCAGCATTTT
CASSPDSFGQPQHF
>TRBJ2-5|TRBV5-1|NA|once
TGCGCCAGCAGCTACCAGCAAGAGACCCAGTACTTC
CASSYQQETQYF
>TRBJ2-4|TRBV5-4|TRBD1|once
TGTGCCAGCAGCAAGGACAGGGGGGACATTCAGTACTTC
CASSKDRGDIQYF
>TRBJ1-2|TRBV5-1|NA|NA
TGCGCCAGCAGCTTGTCTGAGGGAGATGGCTACACCTTC
CASSLSEGDGYTF
>TRBJ1-2|TRBV25-1|TRBD1|few
TGTGCCAGCAAGCAAACAGGGGTCGATGGCTACACCTTC
CASKQTGVDGYTF
>TRBJ1-1|TRBV28|NA|many
TGTGCCAGCAGTTTCCCCGGACGGATTGGGACTGAAGCTTTCTTT
CASSFPGRIGTEAFF
>TRBJ2-1|TRBV7-9|TRBD2|NA
TGTGCCAGCAGCTTAGCGAGTAGCGGGGATCCCATTTACAATGAGCAGTTCTTC
CASSLASSGDPIYNEQFF
>TRBJ2-6|TRBV5-1|TRBD1|NA
TGCGCCAGTAGGGACAGTTTGGCTGGGGCCAACGTCCTGACTTTC
CASRDSLAGANVLTF
>TRBJ2-2|TRBV7-2|NA|NA
TGTGCCAGCAGCCTGGGATACGGTGACGGGGAGCTGTTTTTT
CASSLGYGDGELFF
>TRBJ1-1|TRBV19|NA|NA
TGTGCCAGTAGTATTCCGGGTCGTGGGAACACTGAAGCTTTCTTT
CASSIPGRGNTEAFF
>TRBJ2-7|TRBV21-1|NA|NA
TGTGCCAGCAGCCCGCCGGTGGTGGAGCAGTACTTC
CASSPPVVEQYF
>TRBJ2-7|TRBV10-3|NA|NA
TGTGCCATCAGTGCCGGACTCCGACAGACCTACGAGCAGTACTTC
CAISAGLRQTYEQYF
>TRBJ2-2|TRBV11-2|TRBD2|NA
TGTGCCAGCAGCTTACTAGCGGGGAGCACCGGGGAGCTGTTTTTT
CASSLLAGSTGELFF
>TRBJ2-5|TRBV6-5|NA|NA
TGTGCCAGCGGGCCGGGCCAGGGGCAAGAGACCCAGTACTTC
CASGPGQGQETQYF
>TRBJ2-7|TRBV28|NA|NA
TGTGCCAGCAGTTTCTACTCGAGCTCCTACGAGCAGTACTTC
CASSFYSSSYEQYF
>TRBJ1-2|TRBV6-1|TRBD1|many
TGTGCCAGCAGTCCCCGACAGGGTGGCTACACCTTC
CASSPRQGGYTF